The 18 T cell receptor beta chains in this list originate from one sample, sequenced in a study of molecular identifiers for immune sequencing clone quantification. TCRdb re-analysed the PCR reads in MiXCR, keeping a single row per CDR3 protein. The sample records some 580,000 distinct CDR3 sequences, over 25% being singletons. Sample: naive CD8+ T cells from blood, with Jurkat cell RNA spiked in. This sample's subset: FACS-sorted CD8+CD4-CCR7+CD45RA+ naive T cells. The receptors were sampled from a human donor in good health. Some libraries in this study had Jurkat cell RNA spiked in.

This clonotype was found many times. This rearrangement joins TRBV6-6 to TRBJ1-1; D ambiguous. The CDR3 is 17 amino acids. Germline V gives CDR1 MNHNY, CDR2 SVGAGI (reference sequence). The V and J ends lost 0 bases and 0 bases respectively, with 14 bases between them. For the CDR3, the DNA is TGTGCCAGCAGTTACTCGGCGGATATTGTCATGAACACTGAAGCTTTCTTT. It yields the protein CASSYSADIVMNTEAFF.

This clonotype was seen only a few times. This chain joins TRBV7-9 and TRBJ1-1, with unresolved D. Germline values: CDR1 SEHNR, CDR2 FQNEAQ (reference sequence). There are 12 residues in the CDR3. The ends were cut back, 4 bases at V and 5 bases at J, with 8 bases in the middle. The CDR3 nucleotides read TGTGCCAGCAGCTCCTTAAGGACTGAAGCTTTCTTT. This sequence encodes CASSSLRTEAFF.

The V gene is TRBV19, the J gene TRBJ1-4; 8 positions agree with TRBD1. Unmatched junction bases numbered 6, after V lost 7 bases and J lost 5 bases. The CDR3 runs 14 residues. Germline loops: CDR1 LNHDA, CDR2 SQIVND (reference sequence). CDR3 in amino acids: CASMNPGGNEKLFF. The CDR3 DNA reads TGTGCCAGTATGAATCCAGGGGGCAATGAAAAACTGTTTTTT.

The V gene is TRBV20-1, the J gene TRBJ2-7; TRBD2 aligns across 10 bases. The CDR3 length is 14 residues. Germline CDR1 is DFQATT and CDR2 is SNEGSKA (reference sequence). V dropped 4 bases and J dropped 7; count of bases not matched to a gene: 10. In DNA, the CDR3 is TGCAGTGCTATACCCGGGACTAGCGCGTCGGAGCAGTACTTC. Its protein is CSAIPGTSASEQYF.

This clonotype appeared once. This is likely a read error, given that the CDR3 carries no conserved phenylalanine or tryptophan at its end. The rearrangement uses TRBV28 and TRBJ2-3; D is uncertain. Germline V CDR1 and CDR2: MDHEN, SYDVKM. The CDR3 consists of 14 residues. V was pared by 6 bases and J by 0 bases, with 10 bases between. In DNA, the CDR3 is TGTGCCAGCAGCTTAGATCCCAGCACAGATACGCAGTATCTT. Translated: CASSLDPSTDTQYL.

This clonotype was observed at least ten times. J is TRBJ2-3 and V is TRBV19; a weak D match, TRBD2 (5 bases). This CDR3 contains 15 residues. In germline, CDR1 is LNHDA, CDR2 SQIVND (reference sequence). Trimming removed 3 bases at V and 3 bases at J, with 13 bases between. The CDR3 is CASSIVEGTTDTQYF. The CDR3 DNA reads TGTGCCAGTAGTATTGTTGAGGGAACTACAGATACGCAGTATTTT.

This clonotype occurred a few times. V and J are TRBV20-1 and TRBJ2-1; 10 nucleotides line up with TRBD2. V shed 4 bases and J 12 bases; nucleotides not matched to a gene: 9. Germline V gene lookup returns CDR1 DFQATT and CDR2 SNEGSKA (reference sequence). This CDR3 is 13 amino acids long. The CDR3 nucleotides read TGCAGTGCTACTACTAGCGGGGAGATCCGGCAGTTCTTC. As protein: CSATTSGEIRQFF.

CDR3 sequence reads: CAISIPTEAFF. The CDR3 bases are TGTGCCATCTCTATCCCCACTGAAGCTTTCTTT. The chain joins TRBV6-1 to TRBJ1-1, with unresolved D. CDR3 size: 11 residues. The V gene lost 10 bases and the J gene lost 4 bases, with 10 bases spanning the gap. The germline gives CDR1 MNHNS, CDR2 SASEGT.

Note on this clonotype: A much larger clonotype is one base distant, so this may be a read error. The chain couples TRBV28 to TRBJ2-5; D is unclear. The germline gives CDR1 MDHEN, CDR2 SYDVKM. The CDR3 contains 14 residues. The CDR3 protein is CACSLLRSQETQYF. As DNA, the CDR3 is TGTGCCTGCAGTTTATTAAGGAGTCAAGAGACCCAGTACTTC.

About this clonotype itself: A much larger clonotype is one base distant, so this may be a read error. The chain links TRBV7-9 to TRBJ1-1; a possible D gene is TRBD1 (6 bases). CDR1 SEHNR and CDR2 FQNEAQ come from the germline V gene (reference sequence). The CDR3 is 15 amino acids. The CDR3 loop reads CASSPNTGMNAEAFF. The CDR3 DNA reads TGTGCCAGCAGCCCCAATACAGGGATGAACGCTGAAGCTTTCTTT.

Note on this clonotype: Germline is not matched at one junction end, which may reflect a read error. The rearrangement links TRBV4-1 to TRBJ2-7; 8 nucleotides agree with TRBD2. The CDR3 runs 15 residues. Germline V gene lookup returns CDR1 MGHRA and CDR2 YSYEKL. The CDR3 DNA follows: TGCGCCCGCAGCCCCCCTCTCGGGGGGGCCTACGAGCAGTACTTC. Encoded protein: CARSPPLGGAYEQYF.

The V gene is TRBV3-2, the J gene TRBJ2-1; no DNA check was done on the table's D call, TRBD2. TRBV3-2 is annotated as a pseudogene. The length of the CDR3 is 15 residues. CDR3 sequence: CASSLPGRASAERFF. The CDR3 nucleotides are TGTGCCAGCAGCTTACCCGGGAGGGCCTCGGCTGAGCGGTTCTTC.

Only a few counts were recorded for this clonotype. CDR3 in amino acids: CATSMPDTGVASVDTQYF. CDR3 nucleotides: TGTGCCACCAGCATGCCGGACACCGGGGTAGCGTCGGTTGATACGCAGTATTTT. This chain connects TRBV15 to TRBJ2-3, with D perhaps assigned TRBD1 or TRBD2 (5 bases each). V gave up 4 bases and J gave up 6 bases, with 26 bases separating them. This CDR3 spans 18 amino acids. The germline V gene has CDR1 LNHNV and CDR2 YYDKDF (reference sequence).

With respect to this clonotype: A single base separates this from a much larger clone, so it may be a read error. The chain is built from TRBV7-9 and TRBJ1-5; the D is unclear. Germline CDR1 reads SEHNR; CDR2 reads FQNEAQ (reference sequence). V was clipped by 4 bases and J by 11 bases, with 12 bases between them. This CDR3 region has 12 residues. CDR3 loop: CASSSLEVTQHF. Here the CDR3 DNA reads TGTGCCAGCAGCTCGCTAGAGGTTACCCAGCATTTT.

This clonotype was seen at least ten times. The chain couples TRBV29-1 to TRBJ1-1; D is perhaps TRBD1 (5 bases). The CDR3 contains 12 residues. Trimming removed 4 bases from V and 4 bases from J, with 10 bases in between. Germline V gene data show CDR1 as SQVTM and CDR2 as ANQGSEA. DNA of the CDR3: TGCAGCGTTGGGGGCGAGGGCACTGAAGCTTTCTTT. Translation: CSVGGEGTEAFF.

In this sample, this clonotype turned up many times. The CDR3 DNA is TGTGCCAGCAGCTTGGAGCCGCCCTACGAGCAGTACTTC. Translating gives CASSLEPPYEQYF. This sequence joins TRBV5-5 and TRBJ2-7, with unresolved D. The germline CDR1 and CDR2 sequences are SGHKS and YYEKEE (reference sequence). Trimming shortened V by 0 bases and J by 2 bases, and 6 bases separated the two germline ends. The length of the CDR3 is 13 residues.

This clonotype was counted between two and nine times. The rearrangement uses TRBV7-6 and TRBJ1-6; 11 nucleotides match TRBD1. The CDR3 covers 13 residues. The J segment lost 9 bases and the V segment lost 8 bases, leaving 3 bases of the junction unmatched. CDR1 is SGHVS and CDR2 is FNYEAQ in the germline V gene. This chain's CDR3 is CASSGQGASPLHF. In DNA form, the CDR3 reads TGTGCCAGCTCCGGACAGGGGGCTTCACCCCTCCACTTT.

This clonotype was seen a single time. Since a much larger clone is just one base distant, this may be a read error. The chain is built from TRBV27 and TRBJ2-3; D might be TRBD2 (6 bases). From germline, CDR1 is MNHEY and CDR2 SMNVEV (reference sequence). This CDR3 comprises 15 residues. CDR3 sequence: CASGLAVGPTDTQYF. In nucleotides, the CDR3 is TGTGCCAGCGGTTTAGCGGTGGGCCCCACAGATACGCAGTATTTT.